Described below is a single T cell receptor beta chain sequence and its context. Antigen: not known. TCRdb recomputed calls from the reads with MiXCR, one row per CDR3 protein. The sample contains around 900,000 distinct CDR3 sequences, approximately 33% of which appear only once. This entry comes from a study of T cell repertoires in cytomegalovirus infection. The V gene's germline CDR1 is WSHSY and CDR2 SAAADI. The ends were cut back, 10 bases at V and 2 bases at J, with 18 bases in the middle. The CDR3 extends over 15 amino acids. Points from the study as a whole: HLA-C-restricted CMV-specific TCR beta clonotypes prevailed in the ex vivo response.

The sequence was collected from a human donor in good health (CMV status not recorded). Some clones in this sample may be carry-over from other donors' samples. The chain joins TRBV10-2 to TRBJ2-4; D is unresolved. Sequencing used cultured CD8+ T cells from PBMCs, obtained from culture after CMV antigen stimulation. DNA for the CDR3: TGCGCCACGAACCCTGATGCGATTACCAAAAACATTCAGTACTTC. Translation: CATNPDAITKNIQYF.